The clone carrying this T cell receptor beta chain was observed at least ten times. Its antigen is still unknown. Germline V gene data show CDR1 as MNHEY and CDR2 as SVGAGI. CDR3 length equals 14 residues. With 5 bases removed from V and 3 bases from J, the gap between germline ends came to 8 bases. Using a J-beta primer mix together with a sample-barcoded 5' primer, a second PCR was run for roughly 7 to 12 cycles. Tagging of each cDNA molecule was performed by a template-switch adaptor with 12 random nucleotides. TCRdb recomputed calls from the 5' RACE reads with MiXCR, one row per CDR3 protein. The profile shows fewer than 2,000,000 distinct CDR3 sequences, 35% to 50% of them singletons. This sample was included in a study of blood T cells in healthy people across ages. Regarding the study as a whole: It was not known whether donors were CMV positive (a possible confounder of expanded clonotype changes).

This TCR was sampled from a human donor in good health. This chain links TRBV6-5 with TRBJ1-6; possible D gene TRBD1, 5 bases. Sequenced input: blood. CDR3 loop: CASSQGVYNSPLHF. The CDR3, as DNA: TGTGCCAGCAGTCAGGGTGTCTATAATTCACCCCTCCACTTT.